This T cell receptor (beta chain) was identified during a study of blood T cell repertoires in COVID-19. Study-wide background: The United States, Italy and Spain supplied acute and convalescent COVID-19 samples. Sample material is recorded as cDNA or gDNA derived from T cells, B-cell-depleted T cells, or PBMCs.

CDR1 SGHDT and CDR2 YYEEEE come from the germline V gene. The length of the CDR3 is 18 residues. The V end was cut by 3 bases, the J end by 7 bases, with 28 bases between. As handled by the study authors: Amplification of reference gene primers provided the estimated nucleated cell counts. Sequencing was performed with immunoSEQ multiplex PCR; in TCRdb, only in-frame clones are kept and a portion is missing. V, J and clone size are taken as reported in that table, and D and trimming were inferred from the DNA itself. Among 200,000 to 300,000 clones listed, 82% were seen once. This TCR derives from a woman aged 55-69 years with active or convalescent COVID-19. The rearrangement links TRBV5-6 to TRBJ1-2; no firm D call. Sequenced sample: peripheral blood. The CDR3 spells CASSYWKFSGTLGGGYTF. CDR3 DNA sequence: TGTGCCAGCAGCTATTGGAAGTTCTCGGGCACTCTAGGAGGTGGCTACACCTTC. Using reference TRBV5-6 and TRBJ1-2 for the parts outside the CDR3, the full variable domain is DAGVTQSPTHLIKTRGQQVTLRCSPKSGHDTVSWYQQALGQGPQFIFQYYEEEERQRGNFPDRFSGHQFPNYSSELNVNALLLGDSALYLCASSYWKFSGTLGGGYTFGSGTRLTVV.